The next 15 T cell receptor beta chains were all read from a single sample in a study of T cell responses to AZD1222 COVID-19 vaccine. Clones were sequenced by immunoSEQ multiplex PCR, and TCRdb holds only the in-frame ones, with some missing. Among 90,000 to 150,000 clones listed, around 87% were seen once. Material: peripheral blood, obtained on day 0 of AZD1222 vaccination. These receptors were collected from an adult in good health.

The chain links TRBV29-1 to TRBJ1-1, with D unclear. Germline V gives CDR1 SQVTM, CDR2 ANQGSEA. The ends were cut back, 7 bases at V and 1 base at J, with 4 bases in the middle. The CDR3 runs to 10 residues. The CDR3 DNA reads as TGCAGCGCAAGGAACACTGAAGCTTTCTTT. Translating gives CSARNTEAFF. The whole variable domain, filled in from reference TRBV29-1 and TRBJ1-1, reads SAVISQKPSRDICQRGTSLTIQCQVDSQVTMMFWYRQQPGQSLTLIATANQGSEATYESGFVIDKFPISRPNLTFSTLTVSNMSPEDSSIYLCSARNTEAFFGQGTRLTVV.

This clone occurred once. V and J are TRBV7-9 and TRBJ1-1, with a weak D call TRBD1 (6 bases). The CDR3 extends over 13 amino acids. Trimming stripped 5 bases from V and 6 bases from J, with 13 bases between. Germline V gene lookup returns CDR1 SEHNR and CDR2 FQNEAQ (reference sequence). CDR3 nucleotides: TGTGCCAGCAGCGTAACAGGGTTTGCTGAAGCTTTCTTT. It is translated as CASSVTGFAEAFF. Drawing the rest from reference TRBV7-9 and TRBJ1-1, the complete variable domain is DTGVSQNPRHKITKRGQNVTFRCDPISEHNRLYWYRQTLGQGPEFLTYFQNEAQLEKSRLLSDRFSAERPKGSFSTLEIQRTEQGDSAMYLCASSVTGFAEAFFGQGTRLTVV.

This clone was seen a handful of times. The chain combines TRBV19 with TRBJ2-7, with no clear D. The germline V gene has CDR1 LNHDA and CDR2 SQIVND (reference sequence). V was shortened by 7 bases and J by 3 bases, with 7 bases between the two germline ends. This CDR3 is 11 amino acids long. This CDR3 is CASIEDYEQYF. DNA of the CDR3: TGTGCCAGTATTGAAGACTACGAGCAGTACTTC.

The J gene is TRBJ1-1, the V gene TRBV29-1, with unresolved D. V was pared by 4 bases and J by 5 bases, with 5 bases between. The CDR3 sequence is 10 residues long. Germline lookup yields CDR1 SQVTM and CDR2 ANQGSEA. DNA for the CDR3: TGCAGCGTTGTGCTGACTGAAGCTTTCTTT. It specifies CSVVLTEAFF. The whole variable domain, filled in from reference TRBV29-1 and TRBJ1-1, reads SAVISQKPSRDICQRGTSLTIQCQVDSQVTMMFWYRQQPGQSLTLIATANQGSEATYESGFVIDKFPISRPNLTFSTLTVSNMSPEDSSIYLCSVVLTEAFFGQGTRLTVV.

CDR3 sequence: CASSLRTGNTGELFF. The CDR3, as DNA: TGTGCCAGCAGTTTAAGAACAGGGAACACCGGGGAGCTGTTTTTT. The V gene is TRBV27, the J gene TRBJ2-2, with a tentative D call TRBD1 (5 bases). V shed 2 bases and J shed 1 base, with 8 bases lying between them. The CDR3 consists of 15 residues. Germline V gene sequence: CDR1 MNHEY, CDR2 SMNVEV (reference sequence).

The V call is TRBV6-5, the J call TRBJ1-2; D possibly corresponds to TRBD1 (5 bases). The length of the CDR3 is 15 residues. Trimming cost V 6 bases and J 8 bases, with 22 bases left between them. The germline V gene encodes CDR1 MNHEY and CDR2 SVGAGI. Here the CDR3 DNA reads TGTGCCAGCAGCTCCGGGACTGACCAGGTCGGGGGCTACACCTTC. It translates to CASSSGTDQVGGYTF.

The CDR3 loop is CASRTRSGSGGSPLHF. CDR3 in DNA: TGTGCCAGCAGGACGAGAAGTGGGTCGGGCGGATCACCCCTCCACTTT. The V and J genes are TRBV28 and TRBJ1-6; D not resolved. CDR3 length: 16 amino acids. Per germline, CDR1 MDHEN and CDR2 SYDVKM. The V gene lost 6 bases and the J gene lost 10 bases, with 22 bases spanning the gap.

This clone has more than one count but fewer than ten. CDR3 amino acids: CASSEGLAGVYEQYF. The CDR3 DNA is TGTGCCAGCAGTGAAGGCCTAGCGGGAGTCTACGAGCAGTACTTC. This sequence joins TRBV2 and TRBJ2-7; 10 bases agree with TRBD2. The germline gives CDR1 SNHLY, CDR2 FYNNEI. With 1 base clipped from V and 3 bases from J, the junction kept 3 bases outside the gene matches. CDR3 length equals 15 residues.

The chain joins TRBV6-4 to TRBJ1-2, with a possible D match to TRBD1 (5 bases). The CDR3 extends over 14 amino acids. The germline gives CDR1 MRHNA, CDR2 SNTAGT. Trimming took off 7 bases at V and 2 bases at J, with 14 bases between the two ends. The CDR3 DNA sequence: TGTGCCAGCACCCCCGGGGCGGGAAACTATGGCTACACCTTC. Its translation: CASTPGAGNYGYTF.

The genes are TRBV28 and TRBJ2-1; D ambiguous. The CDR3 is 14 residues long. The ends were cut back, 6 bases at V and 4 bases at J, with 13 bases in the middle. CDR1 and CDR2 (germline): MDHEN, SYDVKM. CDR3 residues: CASRLGPSYNEQFF. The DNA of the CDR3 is TGTGCCAGCAGGCTAGGACCCTCTTACAATGAGCAGTTCTTC.

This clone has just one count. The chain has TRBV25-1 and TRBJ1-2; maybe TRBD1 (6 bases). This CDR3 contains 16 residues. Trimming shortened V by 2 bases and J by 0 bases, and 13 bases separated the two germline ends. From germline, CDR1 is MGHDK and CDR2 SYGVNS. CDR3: CASSEGGRGANYGYTF. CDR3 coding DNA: TGTGCCAGCAGTGAAGGCGGAAGGGGGGCTAACTATGGCTACACCTTC.

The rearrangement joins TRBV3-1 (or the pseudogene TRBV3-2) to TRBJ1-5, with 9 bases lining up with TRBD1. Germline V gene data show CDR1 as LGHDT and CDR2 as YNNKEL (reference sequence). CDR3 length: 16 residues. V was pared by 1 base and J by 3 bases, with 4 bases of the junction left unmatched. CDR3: CASSQGGQGNNQPQHF. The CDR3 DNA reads TGTGCCAGCAGCCAAGGGGGACAGGGAAACAATCAGCCCCAGCATTTT.

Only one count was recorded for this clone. CDR3 residues: CASSQVGTSELYNEQFF. The CDR3, as DNA: TGTGCCAGCAGCCAAGTGGGGACTAGCGAACTATACAATGAGCAGTTCTTC. The V call is TRBV4-2, the J call TRBJ2-1; TRBD2 agrees at 10 bases. Trimming removed 1 base from V and 4 bases from J; junction bases left unmatched: 7. The germline V gene has CDR1 LGHNA and CDR2 YNFKEQ. CDR3 length: 17 amino acids.

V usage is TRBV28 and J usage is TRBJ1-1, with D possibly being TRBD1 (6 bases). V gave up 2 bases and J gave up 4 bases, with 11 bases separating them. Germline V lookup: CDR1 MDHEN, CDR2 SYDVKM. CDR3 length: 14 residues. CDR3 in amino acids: CASSLPTGITEAFF. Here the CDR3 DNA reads TGTGCCAGCAGTTTACCTACAGGGATCACTGAAGCTTTCTTT.

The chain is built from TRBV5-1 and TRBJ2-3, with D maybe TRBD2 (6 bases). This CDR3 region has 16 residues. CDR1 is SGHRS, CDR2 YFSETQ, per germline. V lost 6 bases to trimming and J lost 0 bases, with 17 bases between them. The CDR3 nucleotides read TGCGCCAGCACCCCTCAGGAGGGACCCAGCACAGATACGCAGTATTTT. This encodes CASTPQEGPSTDTQYF.